This TCR beta chain is drawn from a study of regulatory T cells in long-lasting Graves disease. Findings and limits, study-wide: Newly diagnosed patients had higher TCR diversity than persistent Graves' patients did.

Building the TCR beta libraries relied on iRepertoire HTBI primers, and CDR3 regions underwent Arm-PCR. TCRdb reprocessed the multiplex PCR reads with MiXCR, giving one entry per CDR3 protein. The table has around 340,000 distinct CDR3 sequences, around 20% seen once. Trimming stripped 5 bases from V and 0 bases from J, with 7 bases between. This CDR3 is built from 13 residues. Looked up from germline, CDR1 is SGHAT and CDR2 is FQNNGV. Many counts were recorded for this clonotype. The antigen is undetermined. Specified time point: persistent/refractory GD, antithyroid drugs over 5 years with positive TRAb. There was RNA extracted from PBMCs, and the TCR library was made from it.

The receptor was derived from a female donor with Graves disease. The chain employs TRBV11-2 and TRBJ1-2; no definite D call. The sequencing used peripheral blood mononuclear cells (PBMCs), collected when the disease was refractory, from a patient treated with antithyroid drugs. CDR3 DNA: TGTGCCAGCAGCCGTCAGCCTAACTATGGCTACACCTTC. It yields the protein CASSRQPNYGYTF.